These T cell receptor beta chains were read from a single sample in a study of CD8 T cells in Susac syndrome. TCRdb passed the immunoSEQ multiplex PCR reads through MiXCR, listing each CDR3 protein once. The sample shows a few hundred thousand distinct CDR3 sequences, 95% of them seen only once. The specimen sequenced was CD4+ T cells from PBMCs. The source is a human donor with multiple sclerosis. CDR3s include the opening cysteine and the closing phenylalanine or tryptophan. Each record gives: V gene, J gene, CDR3 protein.

V: TRBV29-1; J: TRBJ2-2; CDR3: CSVDSWAGTGELFF
V: TRBV3-1; J: TRBJ1-2; CDR3: CASSQPWGYGYTF
V: TRBV9; J: TRBJ2-1; CDR3: CASSASYAGLGTLEQFF
V: TRBV9; J: TRBJ1-2; CDR3: CASSVAGTGFDGYTF
V: TRBV3-1; J: TRBJ2-1; CDR3: CASSLLAVSSYNEQFF
V: TRBV6-6; J: TRBJ2-5; CDR3: CASSPPPGGETQYF
V: TRBV30; J: TRBJ1-1; CDR3: CAWSVRFGAFF
V: TRBV30; J: TRBJ1-2; CDR3: CALGSGFYGYTF
V: TRBV2; J: TRBJ2-5; CDR3: CASSERGWSQETQYF
V: TRBV3-1; J: TRBJ2-3; CDR3: CASSPPYGGETDTQYF
V: TRBV6-5; J: TRBJ2-2; CDR3: CASRRGQRTGELFF
V: TRBV28; J: TRBJ2-1; CDR3: CASITTRFNEQFF
V: TRBV19; J: TRBJ2-3; CDR3: CASSEDRTDTQYF
V: TRBV29-1; J: TRBJ2-3; CDR3: CSGEAGGTNTQYF
V: TRBV20-1; J: TRBJ2-7; CDR3: CSARDDGYEQYF
V: TRBV9; J: TRBJ1-1; CDR3: CASSVEWTGSEAFF
V: TRBV13; J: TRBJ2-3; CDR3: CASSLRRSLDVGDTQYF
V: TRBV3-1; J: TRBJ1-2; CDR3: CASSPGLGGYTF
V: TRBV19; J: TRBJ1-1; CDR3: CASDDRAAEAFF
V: TRBV6-5; J: TRBJ2-5; CDR3: CASSYPKGAGAETQYF
V: TRBV3-1; J: TRBJ2-2; CDR3: CAASQAGELFF
V: TRBV3-1; J: TRBJ1-6; CDR3: CASSQGGRGSPLHF
V: TRBV12-3/TRBV12-4; J: TRBJ1-6; CDR3: CASSLRQGAWSPLHF
V: TRBV27; J: TRBJ1-5; CDR3: CASRVGTGGNQPQHF
V: TRBV30; J: TRBJ2-1; CDR3: CAWSVLMRGYNEQFF
V: TRBV10-3; J: TRBJ2-7; CDR3: CASRRGGYEQYF
V: TRBV29-1; J: TRBJ1-1; CDR3: CSVEDRLAEAFF
V: TRBV3-1; J: TRBJ1-1; CDR3: CASSHSITEAFF
V: TRBV7-9; J: TRBJ1-4; CDR3: CASSSGITTNEKLFF
V: TRBV29-1; J: TRBJ2-5; CDR3: CSVLIRAQGETQYF
V: TRBV4-2; J: TRBJ2-5; CDR3: CASSQGPLLASQETQYF
V: TRBV9; J: TRBJ2-5; CDR3: CASSSGQETQYF
V: TRBV15; J: TRBJ2-5; CDR3: CATSRDPRETQYF
V: TRBV11-2; J: TRBJ1-2; CDR3: CASSWTGGYGYTF
V: TRBV24-1; J: TRBJ2-1; CDR3: CASGTSGNNEQFF
V: TRBV29-1; J: TRBJ1-2; CDR3: CSVDPDRAYTF
V: TRBV2; J: TRBJ2-1; CDR3: CASRADRAIHNEQFF
V: TRBV6-1; J: TRBJ1-5; CDR3: CASSVEPGQPQHF
V: TRBV20-1; J: TRBJ2-7; CDR3: CSANGGRDYEQYF
V: TRBV12-5; J: TRBJ1-5; CDR3: CASGSNQGARSLMAPQHF
V: TRBV7-2; J: TRBJ2-1; CDR3: CASTPQGVSEQFF
V: TRBV30; J: TRBJ2-1; CDR3: CAWSGLGGPYNEQFF
V: TRBV3-1; J: TRBJ1-6; CDR3: CASSPSGSQNGSPLHF
V: TRBV5-1; J: TRBJ1-1; CDR3: CASSDTGTSNTEAFF
V: TRBV3-1; J: TRBJ1-1; CDR3: CASSREGTTEAFF
V: TRBV30; J: TRBJ2-5; CDR3: CAWRSGEGTQYF
V: TRBV6-6; J: TRBJ1-3; CDR3: CASSYLQGGNTIYF
V: TRBV9; J: TRBJ2-3; CDR3: CASSATPRGGTDTQYF
V: TRBV20-1; J: TRBJ2-5; CDR3: CSARGTGYGVETQYF
V: TRBV7-3; J: TRBJ1-1; CDR3: CASSLDGTEAFF
V: TRBV24-1; J: TRBJ2-1; CDR3: CATSPRGTGPSEQFF
V: TRBV29-1; J: TRBJ1-1; CDR3: CSVLGQGGAEAFF
V: TRBV29-1; J: TRBJ1-1; CDR3: CSVVSTGQNRGTEAFF